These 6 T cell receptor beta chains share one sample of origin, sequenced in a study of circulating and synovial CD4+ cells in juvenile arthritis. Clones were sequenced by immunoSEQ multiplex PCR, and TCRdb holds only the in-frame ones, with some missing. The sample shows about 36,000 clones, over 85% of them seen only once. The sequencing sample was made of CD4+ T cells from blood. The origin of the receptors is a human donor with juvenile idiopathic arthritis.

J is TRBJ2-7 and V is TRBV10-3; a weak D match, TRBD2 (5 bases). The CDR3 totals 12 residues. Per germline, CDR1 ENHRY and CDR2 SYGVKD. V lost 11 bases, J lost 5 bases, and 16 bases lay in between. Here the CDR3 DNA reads TGTGCCCTCCGGGGTCCGAGGGACGAGCAGTACTTC. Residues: CALRGPRDEQYF.

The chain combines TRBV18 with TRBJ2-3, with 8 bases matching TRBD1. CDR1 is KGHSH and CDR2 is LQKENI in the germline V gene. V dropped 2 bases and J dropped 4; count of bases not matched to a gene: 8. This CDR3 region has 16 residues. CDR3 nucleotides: TGTGCCAGCTCACCAAAGAGACAGGGGTTCGCAGATACGCAGTATTTT. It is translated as CASSPKRQGFADTQYF.

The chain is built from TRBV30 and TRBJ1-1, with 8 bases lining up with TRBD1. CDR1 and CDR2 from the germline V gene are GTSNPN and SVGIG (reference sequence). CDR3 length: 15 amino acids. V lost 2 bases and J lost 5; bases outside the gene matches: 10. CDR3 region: CAWSRTGQGGTEAFF. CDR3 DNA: TGTGCCTGGAGTCGCACCGGACAGGGTGGGACTGAAGCTTTCTTT.

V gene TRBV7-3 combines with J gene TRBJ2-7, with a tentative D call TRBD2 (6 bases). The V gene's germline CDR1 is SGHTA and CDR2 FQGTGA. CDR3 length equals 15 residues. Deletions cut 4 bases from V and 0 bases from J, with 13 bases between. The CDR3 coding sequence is TGTGCCAGCAGCTCGGGACTGGGGAGCTCCTACGAGCAGTACTTC. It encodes CASSSGLGSSYEQYF.

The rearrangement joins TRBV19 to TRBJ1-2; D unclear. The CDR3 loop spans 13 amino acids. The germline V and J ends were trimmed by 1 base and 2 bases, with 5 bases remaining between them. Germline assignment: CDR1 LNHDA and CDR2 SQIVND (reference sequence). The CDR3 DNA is TGTGCCAGTAGTATAGCCAGGAACTATGGCTACACCTTC. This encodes CASSIARNYGYTF.

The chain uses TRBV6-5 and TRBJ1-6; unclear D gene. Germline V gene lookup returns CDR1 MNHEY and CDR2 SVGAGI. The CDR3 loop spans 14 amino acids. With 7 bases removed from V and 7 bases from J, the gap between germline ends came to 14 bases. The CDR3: CASTRRHLNSPLHF. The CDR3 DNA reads TGTGCCAGCACTCGGCGGCATTTGAATTCACCCCTCCACTTT.